A selection of T cell receptor beta chains follows, all from one sample in a study of T cells in Graves' hyperthyroidism and ophthalmopathy. TCRdb re-derived calls from the multiplex PCR reads in MiXCR, one entry per CDR3 protein. Found here are hundreds of thousands of distinct CDR3 sequences, less than 25% of them singletons; the top ten hold over 30%. The sequenced sample consisted of blood. These receptors all come from a young man with Graves' ophthalmopathy. Each CDR3 is given with its conserved first and last residue. A D gene is named only where the DNA matches it firmly. Rows give clone size only sometimes, using once, few, many, or a class for an expanded clone.

clone_size: many; v_call: TRBV7-2; cdr3_length: 17; j_call: TRBJ2-3; d_call: -; cdr3_nt: TGTGCCAGCAGCTTAGGGCGAGCTCGGGGAGGCACAGATACGCAGTATTTT; cdr3_aa: CASSLGRARGGTDTQYF
clone_size: many; v_call: TRBV27; cdr3_length: 16; j_call: TRBJ2-7; d_call: -; cdr3_nt: TGTGCCAGCAGTTCATTGGCGGACCATCTCTCCTACGAGCAGTACTTC; cdr3_aa: CASSSLADHLSYEQYF
clone_size: few; v_call: TRBV5-1; cdr3_length: 16; j_call: TRBJ1-1; d_call: -; cdr3_nt: TGCGCCAGCAGCGGGACGCCACAGAACCTGAACACTGAAGCTTTCTTT; cdr3_aa: CASSGTPQNLNTEAFF
clone_size: few; v_call: TRBV4-3; cdr3_length: 16; j_call: TRBJ1-5; d_call: -; cdr3_nt: TGCGCCAGCAGCCAAGATAGGACGGTAACCTATCAGCCCCAGCATTTT; cdr3_aa: CASSQDRTVTYQPQHF
clone_size: few; v_call: TRBV7-9; cdr3_length: 15; j_call: TRBJ2-1; d_call: -; cdr3_nt: TGTGCCAGCAGCTCTAAGCGTGGGACCTACAATGAGCAGTTCTTC; cdr3_aa: CASSSKRGTYNEQFF
clone_size: few; v_call: TRBV20-1; cdr3_length: 15; j_call: TRBJ2-7; d_call: TRBD2; cdr3_nt: TGCAGTGCTAGAACCAGCGGGAGGGCCCCCTACGAGCAGTACTTC; cdr3_aa: CSARTSGRAPYEQYF
clone_size: few; v_call: TRBV5-5; cdr3_length: 17; j_call: TRBJ2-1; d_call: TRBD2; cdr3_nt: TGTGCCAGCAGCCTGGGGGCGACTAGCGGGCCCTACAATGAGCAGTTCTTC; cdr3_aa: CASSLGATSGPYNEQFF
clone_size: few; v_call: TRBV6-1; cdr3_length: 17; j_call: TRBJ1-1; d_call: -; cdr3_nt: TGTGCCAGCAGTTCGTGGCAGGACAATCCCTTGAACACTGAAGCTTCCTTT; cdr3_aa: CASSSWQDNPLNTEASF
clone_size: few; v_call: TRBV27; cdr3_length: 13; j_call: TRBJ2-7; d_call: -; cdr3_nt: TGTGCCAGCAGTTATGGCAGAGTCTACGAGCAGTACTTC; cdr3_aa: CASSYGRVYEQYF
clone_size: -; v_call: TRBV6-1; cdr3_length: 13; j_call: TRBJ2-2; d_call: -; cdr3_nt: TGTGCCAGCAGTGAAGAGGCGACCGGGGAGCTGTTTTTT; cdr3_aa: CASSEEATGELFF
clone_size: once; v_call: TRBV18; cdr3_length: 13; j_call: TRBJ2-7; d_call: -; cdr3_nt: TGTGCCAGCTCACCGTCGAGGGCCAGGGAGCAGTACTTC; cdr3_aa: CASSPSRAREQYF
clone_size: few; v_call: TRBV28; cdr3_length: 18; j_call: TRBJ2-3; d_call: TRBD2; cdr3_nt: TGTGCCAGCAGTTCCAGCGGGGTAGCCCCCCGGGGGGCAGATACGCAGTATTTT; cdr3_aa: CASSSSGVAPRGADTQYF
clone_size: -; v_call: TRBV19; cdr3_length: 14; j_call: TRBJ1-6; d_call: TRBD1; cdr3_nt: TGTGCCAGTAGTATTGGGACAGGGCGCTCACCCCTCCACTTT; cdr3_aa: CASSIGTGRSPLHF
clone_size: -; v_call: TRBV27; cdr3_length: 15; j_call: TRBJ2-1; d_call: TRBD2; cdr3_nt: TGTGCCAGCAGTTTATTGGGCGGGAGTCTCAATGAGCAGTTCTTC; cdr3_aa: CASSLLGGSLNEQFF
clone_size: few; v_call: TRBV29-1; cdr3_length: 13; j_call: TRBJ1-1; d_call: -; cdr3_nt: TGCAGCGTTTCCGTAGGGAGGAACACTGAAGCTTTCTTT; cdr3_aa: CSVSVGRNTEAFF
clone_size: many; v_call: TRBV2; cdr3_length: 18; j_call: TRBJ2-3; d_call: -; cdr3_nt: TGTGCCAGCAGTGAAACCCGGAGTCTAGCAGCTAGCACAGATACGCAGTATTTT; cdr3_aa: CASSETRSLAASTDTQYF
clone_size: many; v_call: TRBV28; cdr3_length: 15; j_call: TRBJ1-4; d_call: -; cdr3_nt: TGTGCCAGCAGTTTAGAGCAGGGAAGTAATGAAAAACTGTTTTTT; cdr3_aa: CASSLEQGSNEKLFF
clone_size: few; v_call: TRBV4-1; cdr3_length: 16; j_call: TRBJ1-4; d_call: TRBD1; cdr3_nt: TGCGCCAGCAGCGACCCGACAGGGAGAGGTTCTGAAAAACTGTTTTTT; cdr3_aa: CASSDPTGRGSEKLFF
clone_size: many; v_call: TRBV6-2/TRBV6-3; cdr3_length: 17; j_call: TRBJ2-1; d_call: -; cdr3_nt: TGTGCCAGCAGTTCCCTGGGAGTCAGGCGGGCGGACAATGAGCAGTTCTTC; cdr3_aa: CASSSLGVRRADNEQFF
clone_size: few; v_call: TRBV6-1; cdr3_length: 15; j_call: TRBJ2-2; d_call: TRBD1; cdr3_nt: TGTGCCAGCAGGGGGACAGGGGCGAACACCGGGGAGCTGTTTTTT; cdr3_aa: CASRGTGANTGELFF
clone_size: -; v_call: TRBV24-1; cdr3_length: 13; j_call: TRBJ2-5; d_call: -; cdr3_nt: TGTGCCACCAGTGATTTCTACAGTGAGACCCAGTACTTC; cdr3_aa: CATSDFYSETQYF
clone_size: few; v_call: TRBV20-1; cdr3_length: 15; j_call: TRBJ1-2; d_call: -; cdr3_nt: TGCAGTGCTAGCCCGGCCGCGGGGGTCGACTATGGCTACACCTTC; cdr3_aa: CSASPAAGVDYGYTF
clone_size: -; v_call: TRBV5-5; cdr3_length: 15; j_call: TRBJ1-4; d_call: TRBD1; cdr3_nt: TGTGCCAGCAGCTTCGACAGGGGCGGAAATGAAAAACTGTTTTTT; cdr3_aa: CASSFDRGGNEKLFF
clone_size: -; v_call: TRBV6-2/TRBV6-3; cdr3_length: 13; j_call: TRBJ1-1; d_call: TRBD1; cdr3_nt: TGTGCCAGCAGCCGTGGACAGGCTGGGGAAGCTTTCTTT; cdr3_aa: CASSRGQAGEAFF
clone_size: -; v_call: TRBV24-1; cdr3_length: 15; j_call: TRBJ2-1; d_call: TRBD1; cdr3_nt: TGTGCCACCAGCGCTGGGGACAGCACCTACAATGAGCAGTTCTTC; cdr3_aa: CATSAGDSTYNEQFF
clone_size: -; v_call: TRBV14; cdr3_length: 17; j_call: TRBJ1-4; d_call: -; cdr3_nt: TGTGCCAGCAGCCAAGATTCGCCGGGACCGCCTAATGAAAAACTGTTTTTT; cdr3_aa: CASSQDSPGPPNEKLFF
clone_size: -; v_call: TRBV28; cdr3_length: 11; j_call: TRBJ1-5; d_call: -; cdr3_nt: TGTGCCACCCGGGGGGGACAGCCCCAGCATTTT; cdr3_aa: CATRGGQPQHF
clone_size: -; v_call: TRBV6-9; cdr3_length: 15; j_call: TRBJ2-7; d_call: -; cdr3_nt: TGTGCCAGCAGTTACCAGGGGCACAACTCCGACGAGCAGTACTTC; cdr3_aa: CASSYQGHNSDEQYF
clone_size: few; v_call: TRBV29-1; cdr3_length: 13; j_call: TRBJ2-2; d_call: -; cdr3_nt: TGCAGCGTTGACCATCAGCAAACCGGGGAGCTGTTTTTT; cdr3_aa: CSVDHQQTGELFF
clone_size: few; v_call: TRBV29-1; cdr3_length: 11; j_call: TRBJ2-4; d_call: TRBD1; cdr3_nt: TGCAGCGCAAGACAGGGTGACATTCAGTACTTC; cdr3_aa: CSARQGDIQYF
clone_size: -; v_call: TRBV3-1; cdr3_length: 16; j_call: TRBJ2-7; d_call: -; cdr3_nt: TGTGCCAGCAGCCAAGCCCCTGGGGGCATTACCTACGAGCAGTACTTC; cdr3_aa: CASSQAPGGITYEQYF
clone_size: -; v_call: TRBV12-3/TRBV12-4; cdr3_length: 13; j_call: TRBJ2-7; d_call: TRBD2; cdr3_nt: TGTGCCAGCAAGGAGCGGGGTGGTTACGAGCAGTACTTC; cdr3_aa: CASKERGGYEQYF
clone_size: many; v_call: TRBV30; cdr3_length: 13; j_call: TRBJ2-1; d_call: TRBD2; cdr3_nt: TGTGCCTGGAGTAGCGGGAGGGTGGATGAGCAGTTCTTC; cdr3_aa: CAWSSGRVDEQFF
clone_size: few; v_call: TRBV6-2/TRBV6-3; cdr3_length: 17; j_call: TRBJ2-1; d_call: -; cdr3_nt: TGTGCCAGCAGTTACGACGGGGCTTCTAGCTCCTACAATGAGCAGTTCTTC; cdr3_aa: CASSYDGASSSYNEQFF
clone_size: few; v_call: TRBV6-2/TRBV6-3; cdr3_length: 15; j_call: TRBJ2-7; d_call: TRBD1; cdr3_nt: TGTGCCAGCAGTCAACGGACAGGGTGGTCCTACGAGCAGTACTTC; cdr3_aa: CASSQRTGWSYEQYF
clone_size: -; v_call: TRBV11-3; cdr3_length: 14; j_call: TRBJ2-3; d_call: -; cdr3_nt: TGTGCCAGCAGCTCTATGGAGGGCCCCGATACGCAGTATTTT; cdr3_aa: CASSSMEGPDTQYF
clone_size: -; v_call: TRBV6-1; cdr3_length: 12; j_call: TRBJ2-7; d_call: -; cdr3_nt: TGTGCCTCTCAGCGGGCAGAATTCGAGCAGTACTTC; cdr3_aa: CASQRAEFEQYF
clone_size: -; v_call: TRBV20-1; cdr3_length: 15; j_call: TRBJ1-5; d_call: -; cdr3_nt: TGCAGTGCTAGAGGTCGGACCATTAGCAATCAGCCCCAGCATTTT; cdr3_aa: CSARGRTISNQPQHF
clone_size: few; v_call: TRBV6-1; cdr3_length: 15; j_call: TRBJ2-5; d_call: TRBD1; cdr3_nt: TGTGCCAGCAGTGACGGACAGGGGGTCCAAGAGACCCAGTACTTC; cdr3_aa: CASSDGQGVQETQYF
clone_size: few; v_call: TRBV5-1; cdr3_length: 13; j_call: TRBJ1-2; d_call: -; cdr3_nt: TGCGCCAGCCGACGGGATACTAACTATGGCTACACCTTC; cdr3_aa: CASRRDTNYGYTF
clone_size: -; v_call: TRBV4-1; cdr3_length: 16; j_call: TRBJ2-4; d_call: -; cdr3_nt: TGCGCCAGCAGCCAAGAAGGGTACCAAGCCAAAAACATTCAGTACTTC; cdr3_aa: CASSQEGYQAKNIQYF